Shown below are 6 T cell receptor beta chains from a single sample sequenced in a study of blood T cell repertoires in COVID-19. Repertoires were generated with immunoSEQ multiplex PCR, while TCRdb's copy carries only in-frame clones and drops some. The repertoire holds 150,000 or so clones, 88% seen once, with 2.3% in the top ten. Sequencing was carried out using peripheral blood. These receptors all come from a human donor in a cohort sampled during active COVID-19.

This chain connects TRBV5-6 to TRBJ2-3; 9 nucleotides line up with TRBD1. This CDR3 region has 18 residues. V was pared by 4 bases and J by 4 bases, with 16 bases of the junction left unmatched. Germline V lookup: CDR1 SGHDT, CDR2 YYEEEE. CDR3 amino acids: CASSPKRGTGFGSDTQYF. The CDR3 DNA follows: TGTGCCAGCAGCCCTAAAAGAGGGACAGGGTTTGGTTCAGATACGCAGTATTTT.

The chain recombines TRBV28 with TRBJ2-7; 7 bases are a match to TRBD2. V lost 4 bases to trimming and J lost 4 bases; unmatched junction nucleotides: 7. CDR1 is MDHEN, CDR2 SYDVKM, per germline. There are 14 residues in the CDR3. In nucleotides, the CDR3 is TGTGCCAGCAGTTACTCCGGGAGGCTGTACGAGCAGTACTTC. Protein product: CASSYSGRLYEQYF.

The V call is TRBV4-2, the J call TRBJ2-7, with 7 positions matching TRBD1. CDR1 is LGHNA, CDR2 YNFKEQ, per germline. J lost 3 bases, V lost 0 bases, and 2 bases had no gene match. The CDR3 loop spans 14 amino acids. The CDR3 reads CASSQDRDSYEQYF. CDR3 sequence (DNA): TGTGCCAGCAGCCAAGATAGGGACAGCTACGAGCAGTACTTC.

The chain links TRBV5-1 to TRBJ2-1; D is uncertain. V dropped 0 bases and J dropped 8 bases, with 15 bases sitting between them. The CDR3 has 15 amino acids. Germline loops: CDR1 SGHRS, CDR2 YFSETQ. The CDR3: CASSLARASLDEQFF. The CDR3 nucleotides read TGCGCCAGCAGCTTGGCTCGAGCATCTCTGGATGAGCAGTTCTTC.

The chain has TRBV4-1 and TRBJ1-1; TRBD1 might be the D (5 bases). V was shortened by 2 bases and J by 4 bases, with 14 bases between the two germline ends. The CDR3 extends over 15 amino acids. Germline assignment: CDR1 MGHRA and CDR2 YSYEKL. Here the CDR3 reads CASSQTRGSGTEAFF. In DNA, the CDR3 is TGCGCCAGCAGCCAAACCCGGGGGTCGGGCACTGAAGCTTTCTTT.

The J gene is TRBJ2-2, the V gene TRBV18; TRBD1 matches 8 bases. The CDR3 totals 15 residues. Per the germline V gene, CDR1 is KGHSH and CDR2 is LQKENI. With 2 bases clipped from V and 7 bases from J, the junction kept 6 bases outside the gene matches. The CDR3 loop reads CASSPIGQGSGELFF. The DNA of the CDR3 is TGTGCCAGCTCACCAATCGGACAGGGAAGCGGGGAGCTGTTTTTT.